This T cell receptor (beta chain) was retrieved from a study of monozygotic twins with inflammatory bowel disease. This CDR3 comprises 12 residues. CDR1 and CDR2 (germline): GTSNPN, SVGIG (reference sequence). Using the 5' RACE reads, TCRdb records one entry per CDR3 protein without DNA. The repertoire table contains approximately 330,000 distinct CDR3 sequences. The sample consisted of blood. This clonotype was obtained from a human donor with ulcerative colitis or Crohn's disease, or a healthy co-twin of an affected twin (not recorded which). This chain connects TRBV30 to TRBJ2-7; TCRdb outputs TRBD1, but without DNA this stays unchecked. CDR3 protein: CAWSTRALEQYF.